The present entry profiles one TCR beta chain with its context. There is no known antigen for this receptor. Per-nucleotide qualities are absent, and no much larger clonotype sits a single base away. This entry is derived from a study of OX40 agonist ivuxolimab in advanced cancers. As for the study more broadly: The costimulatory receptor OX40 (CD134) was targeted by ivuxolimab, a fully human IgG2 agonistic monoclonal antibody. Intravenous ivuxolimab was administered to patients every 2 weeks at six dose levels: 0.01, 0.1, 0.3, 1.5, 3 and 10 mg/kg. Among the roughly 50 dose-escalation patients, about 20 had hepatocellular carcinoma, 15 or so melanoma, 9 renal cell carcinoma and 9 head and neck cancer. A male proportion of 82.7% and a mean age of 60 years, ranging from 23 to 79, were recorded for the dose-escalation cohort. Prior anti-PD-1, anti-PD-L1 or anti-CTLA-4 therapy was permitted, and checkpoint inhibitors had been received by more than 35% of dose-escalation patients. Partial responses occurred in three dose-escalation patients: two with cutaneous melanoma and one with hepatocellular carcinoma. Peripheral TCRbeta sequencing aimed to test whether ivuxolimab altered TCR sequence diversity and caused clonal T-cell expansion. The paper reports the monotherapy dose-escalation portion (N of about 51 patients) of the phase I ivuxolimab trial. The full study reports these points: Low levels of normalized T-cell clonal expansion were also seen in some nonresponding patients. At doses of 0.1 to 3.0 mg/kg, clonal expansion of both CD4+ and CD8+ T cells in blood was seen between baseline and week 6. The antigen specificity of the peripheral T cells that underwent clonal expansion was not determined. On average, CD8+ T cells showed more expanded clones than CD4+ T cells after ivuxolimab. Partial responders in the 0.1-3.0 mg/kg groups had among the lowest normalized peripheral clonal expansion, especially among CD8+ T cells.

To sequence the TCRbeta CDR3 region, genomic DNA was isolated from the sorted cells. The immunoSEQ Assay was used for sequencing of TCRbeta CDR3 regions. What TCRdb holds here is the immuneACCESS table cut down to in-frame rearrangements. Part of the clones is not present; checked against another copy, under half of the missing clones reflect an unresolved V gene, and the others are unexplained. The sample table shows some 60,000 clones, and 85% are seen once. The ten largest clonotypes hold 4% of the sample. Patients with a history of autoimmune disease or receiving systemic immunosuppression were excluded from the trial. In every dose cohort, peripheral blood was drawn for TCR sequencing at baseline, cycle 4 day 1, and cycle 7 day 1. Samples came from an open-label, multicenter, first-in-human phase I dose-escalation trial of ivuxolimab. The trial enrolled adults with locally advanced or metastatic head and neck squamous cell, hepatocellular, melanoma or renal cell carcinoma. Before TCR sequencing, CD4+ and CD8+ T cells were separately sorted from peripheral blood.

There are 13 amino acids in the CDR3, from cysteine to phenylalanine inclusive. The only DNA kept is the CDR3, 39 bases in frame from the first base. V is pared back by 5 bases and J by 5 bases, with 12 bases lying between the germline termini. The germline V gene specifies SGHTA as CDR1 and FQGTGA as CDR2. The clonotype was recovered from an adult with an advanced solid tumor such as melanoma, head and neck, liver or kidney cancer. The sequences come from CD4+ or CD8+ T cells sorted from blood, collected in a trial of the OX40 agonist ivuxolimab. The rearrangement combines TRBV7-3 with TRBJ1-1; the D gene is not confidently resolved. The nucleotide sequence is given as TGTGCCAGCAGCACAACCTTGGAGACTGAAGCTTTCTTT. Translation gives CASSTTLETEAFF.